This TCR beta chain was sequenced during a study of cytomegalovirus exposure and HLA in healthy donors. The CDR3 runs 15 residues. Trimming at V came to 9 bases and at J to 0 bases, leaving 5 bases not matched to a gene. Germline lookup yields CDR1 LNHDA and CDR2 SQIVND (reference sequence). As for this clone: Its antigen is as yet unknown.

Primers for the PCR totalled 60 Vbeta and 13 Jbeta. As originally analysed: An analysis that came later counted 60 million to 80 million unique TCR beta chains, some 11 million shared. Only in-frame clones appear in the TCRdb table, and some are missing; sequencing was by immunoSEQ multiplex PCR. V and J calls plus clone size are reproduced from that table; the DNA served to infer D and trimming. This sample has around 210,000 clones; more than 75% occur once, and the top ten carry more than 0.35%. Broader study findings: Within a later analysis, the majority of CMV-associated TCR beta chains appeared HLA-restricted. Information on immune exposure was restricted to one variable (CMV serostatus). A list of 150 or so TCR beta chains associated with cytomegalovirus was given.

This receptor was taken from a male donor in good health and CMV-seropositive. The rearrangement links TRBV19 to TRBJ2-6; 7 bases are a match to TRBD1. The sample was PBMCs. CDR3 DNA sequence: TGTGCCAGCGGGACAGCGAGCTCTGGGGCCAACGTCCTGACTTTC. It translates to CASGTASSGANVLTF.